The rows below give T cell receptor beta chains drawn from one sample of a study of cytomegalovirus exposure and HLA in healthy donors. Measured with immunoSEQ multiplex PCR; TCRdb has only the in-frame clones, and not every one. This table has about 140,000 clones, about 76% appearing once. The sample comprised PBMCs. The source is a female donor in good health and CMV-seronegative. CDR3s include the opening cysteine and the closing phenylalanine or tryptophan. D genes are given only for firm matches. Size is stated for part of the rows, as once, few or many counts, or as a class when the clone is expanded.

size: .; D: .; J: TRBJ1-1; V: TRBV11-2; DNA: TGTGCCAGCAGAGCCTCTTTGAACACTGAAGCTTTCTTT; CDR3: CASRASLNTEAFF
size: few; D: TRBD1; J: TRBJ1-1; V: TRBV28; DNA: TGTGCCAGCCCTACAGGGGCCTCTGAAGCTTTCTTT; CDR3: CASPTGASEAFF
size: few; D: .; J: TRBJ1-5; V: TRBV19; DNA: TGTGCCAGTATGCAGGGGTGGGGCAATCAGCCCCAGCATTTT; CDR3: CASMQGWGNQPQHF
size: few; D: .; J: TRBJ1-5; V: TRBV5-6; DNA: TGTGCCAGCAGCTTGGGCAGGTCCGATACGCCCCAGCATTTT; CDR3: CASSLGRSDTPQHF
size: .; D: TRBD1; J: TRBJ1-2; V: TRBV12-5; DNA: TGTGCTAGTGGTCTACCCATAGACAGGGCCTATGGCTACACCTTC; CDR3: CASGLPIDRAYGYTF
size: .; D: TRBD1; J: TRBJ2-1; V: TRBV5-1; DNA: TGCGCCAGCAGCTGGGACAGGGGACCTTACAATGAGCAGTTCTTC; CDR3: CASSWDRGPYNEQFF
size: .; D: TRBD1; J: TRBJ1-1; V: TRBV27; DNA: TGTGCCAGCAGTTTTAGACAGGGGAACACTGAAGCTTTCTTT; CDR3: CASSFRQGNTEAFF
size: .; D: TRBD1; J: TRBJ2-1; V: TRBV27; DNA: TGTGCCAGCAGGGACAGGAGCTCCTACAATGAGCAGTTCTTC; CDR3: CASRDRSSYNEQFF
size: .; D: TRBD2; J: TRBJ2-3; V: TRBV10-3; DNA: TGTGCCAGTGGGACTAGCGGGAGTATAACAGATACGCAGTATTTT; CDR3: CASGTSGSITDTQYF
size: many; D: .; J: TRBJ1-1; V: TRBV6-5; DNA: TGTGCCAGCAGGCGTTTGAACACTGAAGCTTTCTTT; CDR3: CASRRLNTEAFF
size: .; D: TRBD1; J: TRBJ2-5; V: TRBV9; DNA: TGTGCCAGCAGCAGACAGGGGGGCCAAGAGACCCAGTACTTC; CDR3: CASSRQGGQETQYF
size: few; D: TRBD1; J: TRBJ1-5; V: TRBV5-6; DNA: TGTGCCAGCGGACAGGGCAATCAGCCCCAGCATTTT; CDR3: CASGQGNQPQHF
size: .; D: TRBD2; J: TRBJ2-1; V: TRBV19; DNA: TGTGCCAGTAGTTTCACTAGCGGGGGGTACAATGAGCAGTTCTTC; CDR3: CASSFTSGGYNEQFF
size: few; D: .; J: TRBJ1-5; V: TRBV5-6; DNA: TGTGCCAGCAGCTCAGGGTGGCTCGGCAATCAGCCCCAGCATTTT; CDR3: CASSSGWLGNQPQHF
size: .; D: .; J: TRBJ2-3; V: TRBV12-5; DNA: TGTGCTAGTGGTTCCTACCTCCTTTCAGATACGCAGTATTTT; CDR3: CASGSYLLSDTQYF
size: .; D: .; J: TRBJ1-5; V: TRBV2; DNA: TGTGCCAGCAGTGAGGTGTTTGAGGGGGAGCCCCAGCATTTT; CDR3: CASSEVFEGEPQHF
size: few; D: TRBD1; J: TRBJ1-2; V: TRBV4-1; DNA: TGCGCCAGCAGCCAAGAATGGGACAGGTCTATCTATGGCTACACCTTC; CDR3: CASSQEWDRSIYGYTF
size: .; D: .; J: TRBJ2-3; V: TRBV10-1; DNA: TGCGCCAGCAGTGGGGCTAGCACAGATACGCAGTATTTT; CDR3: CASSGASTDTQYF